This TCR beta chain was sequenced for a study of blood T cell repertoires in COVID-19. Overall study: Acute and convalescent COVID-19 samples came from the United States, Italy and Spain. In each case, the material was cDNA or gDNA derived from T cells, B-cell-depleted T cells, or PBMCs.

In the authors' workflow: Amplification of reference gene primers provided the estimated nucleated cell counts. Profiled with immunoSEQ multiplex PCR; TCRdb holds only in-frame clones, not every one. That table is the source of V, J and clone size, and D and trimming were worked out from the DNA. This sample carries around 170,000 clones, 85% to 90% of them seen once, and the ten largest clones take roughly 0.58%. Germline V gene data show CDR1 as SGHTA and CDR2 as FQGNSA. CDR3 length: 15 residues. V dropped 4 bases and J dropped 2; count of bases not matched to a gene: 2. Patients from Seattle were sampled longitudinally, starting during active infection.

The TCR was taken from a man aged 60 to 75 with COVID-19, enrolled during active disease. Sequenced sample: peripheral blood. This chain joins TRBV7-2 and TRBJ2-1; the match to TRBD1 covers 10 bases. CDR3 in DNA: TGTGCCAGCAGCTCCGGACAGGGGGCCTACAATGAGCAGTTCTTC. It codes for CASSSGQGAYNEQFF.